The 10 T cell receptor beta chains reported below all come from one sample, sequenced in a study of blood T cells in healthy people across ages. Through a sample-barcoded 5' primer and a J-beta primer mix, a second PCR was run for roughly 6 to 11 cycles. One entry per CDR3 protein results from TCRdb running MiXCR on the 5' RACE reads. This sample has about 680,000 distinct CDR3 sequences; about 52% occur once, and the top ten carry around a third. The sample was blood. These receptors came from a woman aged 55-75 years in good health.

This clonotype turned up a few times. This chain connects TRBV27 to TRBJ2-5, with a tentative D call TRBD2 (5 bases). The germline V gene encodes CDR1 MNHEY and CDR2 SMNVEV (reference sequence). The CDR3 runs to 13 residues. V was cut by 3 bases and J by 4 bases, with 9 bases left in between. The DNA for the CDR3 is TGTGCCAGCAGTTTTGGGAGTGTAGAGACCCAGTACTTC. Translated, it gives CASSFGSVETQYF.

The rearrangement links TRBV6-5 to TRBJ2-3; 11 bases are shared with TRBD2. Trimming took 0 bases from V and 10 from J; bases not matched to a gene: 12. The germline V gene encodes CDR1 MNHEY and CDR2 SVGAGI. The CDR3 has 17 residues. The DNA for the CDR3 is TGTGCCAGCAGTTACTCGCCCTTTAGCGGGAGGGCTTCTGCGCAGTATTTT. Protein sequence: CASSYSPFSGRASAQYF.

This clonotype was seen only once. The rearrangement uses TRBV4-3 and TRBJ2-5; 7 nucleotides line up with TRBD2. After removal of 1 base from V and 5 bases from J, the junction contained 7 bases not matched to a gene. This CDR3 is built from 15 residues. From germline, CDR1 is LGHNA and CDR2 YSLEER. CDR3 DNA sequence: TGCGCCAGCAGCCAAGGTGGACTAGAGTGGGAGACCCAGTACTTC. Encoded protein: CASSQGGLEWETQYF.

In this sample, this clonotype turned up a few times. The chain carries TRBV2 and TRBJ2-7, with 8 bases that match TRBD1. Unmatched junction bases numbered 4, after V lost 6 bases and J lost 6 bases. CDR1 SNHLY and CDR2 FYNNEI come from the germline V gene. The CDR3 consists of 12 residues. The CDR3 DNA sequence: TGTGCCAGCAGCGACAGGGGTGGCGAGCAGTACTTC. As protein: CASSDRGGEQYF.

This chain joins TRBV20-1 and TRBJ1-1, with TRBD1 matching 9 bases. The ends lost 4 bases at V and 3 bases at J; junction bases unmatched: 9. CDR1 is DFQATT, CDR2 SNEGSKA, per germline (reference sequence). The CDR3 contains 15 residues. CDR3 sequence: CSATRDRVGDTEAFF. The CDR3 DNA sequence: TGCAGTGCTACCCGGGACAGGGTGGGGGACACTGAAGCTTTCTTT.

Details on this clonotype: A much more abundant neighbour one base away suggests this may be a read error. The chain employs TRBV7-9 and TRBJ2-1; D is perhaps TRBD2 (5 bases). V was cut by 2 bases and J by 10 bases, with 18 bases left in between. The CDR3 loop spans 15 amino acids. The V gene's germline CDR1 is SEHNR and CDR2 FQNEAQ (reference sequence). The CDR3 is CASSLPVGKFWEQFF. The CDR3 bases are TGTGCCAGCAGCTTACCGGTCGGGAAATTCTGGGAGCAGTTCTTC.

This clonotype showed up just once. The chain has TRBV6-1 and TRBJ2-7, with TRBD2 matching 10 bases. Germline CDR1 reads MNHNS; CDR2 reads SASEGT. The CDR3 loop spans 15 amino acids. The V gene end was trimmed by 4 bases and the J gene end by 7 bases; junction bases not matched to a gene: 10. CDR3 in amino acids: CASSVLAGESDEQYF. CDR3 DNA sequence: TGTGCCAGCAGTGTTCTAGCGGGGGAGTCGGATGAGCAGTACTTC.

This clonotype appeared a few times. The chain employs TRBV18 and TRBJ2-6; 8 bases agree with TRBD1. Unmatched junction bases numbered 3, after V lost 3 bases and J lost 2 bases. The CDR3 spans 16 residues. Per the germline V gene, CDR1 is KGHSH and CDR2 is LQKENI. CDR3 residues: CASSPRTGPGANVLTF. The CDR3, as DNA: TGTGCCAGCTCACCGCGGACAGGGCCTGGGGCCAACGTCCTGACTTTC.

The chain joins TRBV4-1 to TRBJ1-1, with TRBD1 matching over 9 bases. This CDR3 comprises 15 residues. Germline values: CDR1 MGHRA, CDR2 YSYEKL. The V segment lost 2 bases and the J segment 6 bases; nucleotides outside the gene matches: 7. DNA for the CDR3: TGCGCCAGCAGCCAACAACAGGGGGCGGCCTCTGAAGCTTTCTTT. Encoded protein: CASSQQQGAASEAFF.

Here the CDR3 DNA reads TGCGCCAGCAGCCCCCAGGGGGCTACCGGGGAGCTGTTTTTT. It codes for CASSPQGATGELFF. The chain recombines TRBV5-1 with TRBJ2-2; 8 bases align to TRBD1. The CDR3 length is 14 residues. With V trimmed by 4 bases and J by 5 bases, 4 bases remained unmatched. Germline CDR1 SGHRS, CDR2 YFSETQ.